These 6 T cell receptor beta chains originate from one sample sequenced in a study of CD8 T cells in ankylosing spondylitis. Their antigens are not known. MiXCR, run by TCRdb on the 5' RACE reads, gives a single entry per CDR3 protein. The sample includes about 840,000 distinct CDR3 sequences, about an eighth of them seen just once. General study points: Characteristic, it appeared, of ankylosing spondylitis blood was a TCR beta motif of 7 or 8 highly homologous variants.

Sequences were obtained from blood, either unsorted or a sorted T cell fraction (not recorded which). These receptors were collected from a male donor with ankylosing spondylitis.

This clonotype appeared a few times. V usage is TRBV5-1 and J usage is TRBJ2-5; 9 nucleotides agree with TRBD2. After removal of 1 base from V and 2 bases from J, the junction contained 3 bases not matched to a gene. From germline, CDR1 is SGHRS and CDR2 YFSETQ. CDR3 size: 15 residues. In DNA form, the CDR3 reads TGCGCCAGCAGCTTGTCTCTAGCGGGACAAGAGACCCAGTACTTC. It specifies CASSLSLAGQETQYF.

Only a few counts were recorded for this clonotype. The rearrangement joins TRBV5-1 to TRBJ2-1; perhaps TRBD1 as D (6 bases). CDR3 length: 14 amino acids. Per the germline V gene, CDR1 is SGHRS and CDR2 is YFSETQ. V was clipped by 4 bases and J by 4 bases, with 12 bases between them. The CDR3 region is CASSPGTIYNEQFF. The CDR3 DNA reads TGCGCCAGCAGCCCAGGGACAATTTACAATGAGCAGTTCTTC.

This clonotype has a single count. The V and J genes are TRBV20-1 and TRBJ1-1, with TRBD1 identical over 9 bases. This CDR3 is 16 amino acids long. V lost 0 bases to trimming and J lost 6 bases; unmatched junction nucleotides: 11. CDR1 is DFQATT, CDR2 SNEGSKA, per germline (reference sequence). CDR3 nucleotides: TGCAGTGCTAGAGATTCCGGGACAGGGCCAGTATCTGAAGCTTTCTTT. It is translated as CSARDSGTGPVSEAFF.

In its sample, this clonotype was seen many times. This chain uses TRBV7-9 with TRBJ2-3; no definite D call. Per the germline V gene, CDR1 is SEHNR and CDR2 is FQNEAQ (reference sequence). The CDR3 has 16 residues. The V and J ends lost 5 bases and 2 bases respectively, with 17 bases between them. The chain's CDR3 is CASSPPPRPDTDTQYF. The CDR3 DNA is TGTGCCAGCAGCCCACCCCCTCGGCCCGACACAGATACGCAGTATTTT. The whole variable domain, filled in from reference TRBV7-9 and TRBJ2-3, reads DTGVSQNPRHKITKRGQNVTFRCDPISEHNRLYWYRQTLGQGPEFLTYFQNEAQLEKSRLLSDRFSAERPKGSFSTLEIQRTEQGDSAMYLCASSPPPRPDTDTQYFGPGTRLTVL.

CDR3 in DNA: TGTGCCAGCAGTACCCTGGCTAGCGGACCCGGGGGGGAGCAGTTCTTC. Protein: CASSTLASGPGGEQFF. The V and J genes are TRBV6-1 and TRBJ2-1, with 7 bases that match TRBD2. This CDR3 spans 16 amino acids. Germline CDR1 and CDR2: MNHNS and SASEGT. J was trimmed by 10 bases and V by 5 bases; bases with no gene match: 17.

This clonotype has at least ten counts. The chain has TRBV20-1 and TRBJ2-7, with D perhaps TRBD2 (7 bases). In germline, CDR1 is DFQATT, CDR2 SNEGSKA (reference sequence). There are 13 residues in the CDR3. V gave up 1 base and J gave up 2 bases, with 9 bases separating them. In nucleotides, the CDR3 is TGCAGTGCTAGAGGGGGGGGCCCCTACGAGCAGTACTTC. Amino acids: CSARGGGPYEQYF.